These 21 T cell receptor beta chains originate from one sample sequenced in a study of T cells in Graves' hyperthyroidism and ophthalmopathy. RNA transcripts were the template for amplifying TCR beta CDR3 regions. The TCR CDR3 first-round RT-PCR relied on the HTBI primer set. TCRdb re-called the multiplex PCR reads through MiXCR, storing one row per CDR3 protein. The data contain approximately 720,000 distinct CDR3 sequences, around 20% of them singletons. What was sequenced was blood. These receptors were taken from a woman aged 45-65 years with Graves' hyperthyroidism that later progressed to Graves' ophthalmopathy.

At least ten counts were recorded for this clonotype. CDR3 sequence reads: CASSKTGGYQPQHF. DNA for the CDR3: TGTGCCAGCAGTAAAACAGGGGGCTATCAGCCCCAGCATTTT. This rearrangement joins TRBV12-3 or TRBV12-4 to TRBJ1-5; 9 bases match TRBD1. With V trimmed by 5 bases and J by 5 bases, 4 bases remained unmatched. The CDR3 is 14 residues long.

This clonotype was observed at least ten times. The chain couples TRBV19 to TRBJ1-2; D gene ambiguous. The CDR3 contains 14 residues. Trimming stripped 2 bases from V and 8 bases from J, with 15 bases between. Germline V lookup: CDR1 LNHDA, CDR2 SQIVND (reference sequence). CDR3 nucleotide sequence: TGTGCCAGTAGTATATCGGCGGCAGGTCCAGGCTACACCTTC. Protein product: CASSISAAGPGYTF.

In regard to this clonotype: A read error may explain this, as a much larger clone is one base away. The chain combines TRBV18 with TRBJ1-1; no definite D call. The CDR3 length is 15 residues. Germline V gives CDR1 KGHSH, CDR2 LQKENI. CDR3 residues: CAGSPELERNTEAFF. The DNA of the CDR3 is TGTGCCGGCTCACCTGAACTTGAGAGGAACACTGAAGCTTTCTTT.

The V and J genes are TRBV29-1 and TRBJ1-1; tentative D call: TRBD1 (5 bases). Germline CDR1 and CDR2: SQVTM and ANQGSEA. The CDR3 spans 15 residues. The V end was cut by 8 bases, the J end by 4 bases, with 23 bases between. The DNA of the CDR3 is TGCAGCACCCGCGACCTAAACAAGGGGTCCACTGAAGCTTTCTTT. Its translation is CSTRDLNKGSTEAFF.

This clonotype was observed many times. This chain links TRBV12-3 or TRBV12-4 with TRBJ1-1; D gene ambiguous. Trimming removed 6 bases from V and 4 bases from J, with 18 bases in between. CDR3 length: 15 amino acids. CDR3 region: CASSPSGQLLTEAFF. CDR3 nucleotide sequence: TGTGCCAGCAGCCCATCGGGCCAACTTCTCACTGAAGCTTTCTTT.

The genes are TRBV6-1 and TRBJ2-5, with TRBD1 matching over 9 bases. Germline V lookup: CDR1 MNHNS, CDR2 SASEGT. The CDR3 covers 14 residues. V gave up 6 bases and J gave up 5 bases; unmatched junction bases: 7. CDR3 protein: CASRWDRVEETQYF. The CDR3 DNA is TGTGCCAGCAGGTGGGACAGGGTGGAGGAGACCCAGTACTTC.

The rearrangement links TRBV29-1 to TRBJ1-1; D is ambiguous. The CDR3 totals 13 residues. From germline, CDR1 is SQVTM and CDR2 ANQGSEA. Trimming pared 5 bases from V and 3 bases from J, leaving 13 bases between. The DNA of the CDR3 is TGCAGCGTTTGGGGTGGTCTCGACACTGAAGCTTTCTTT. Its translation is CSVWGGLDTEAFF.

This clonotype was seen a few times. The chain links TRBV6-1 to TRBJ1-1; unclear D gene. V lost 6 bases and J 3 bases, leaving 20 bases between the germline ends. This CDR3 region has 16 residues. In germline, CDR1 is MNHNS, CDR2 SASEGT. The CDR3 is CASRVDATLLDTEAFF. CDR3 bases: TGTGCCAGCAGGGTCGACGCCACACTGCTGGACACTGAAGCTTTCTTT.

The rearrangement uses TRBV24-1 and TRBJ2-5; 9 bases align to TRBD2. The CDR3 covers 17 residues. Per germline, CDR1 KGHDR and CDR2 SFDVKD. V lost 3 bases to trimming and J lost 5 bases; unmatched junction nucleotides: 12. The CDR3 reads CATSDVGSGGAGETQYF. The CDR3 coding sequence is TGTGCCACCAGTGATGTTGGTAGCGGGGGAGCGGGGGAGACCCAGTACTTC.

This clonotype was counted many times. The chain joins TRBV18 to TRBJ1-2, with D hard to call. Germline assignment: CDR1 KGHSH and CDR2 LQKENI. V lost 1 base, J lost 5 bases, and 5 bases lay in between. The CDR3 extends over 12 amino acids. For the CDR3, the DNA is TGTGCCAGCTCACCACAGGGTTATGGCTACACCTTC. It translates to CASSPQGYGYTF. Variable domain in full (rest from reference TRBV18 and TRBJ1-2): NAGVMQNPRHLVRRRGQEARLRCSPMKGHSHVYWYRQLPEEGLKFMVYLQKENIIDESGMPKERFSAEFPKEGPSILRIQQVVRGDSAAYFCASSPQGYGYTFGSGTRLTVV.

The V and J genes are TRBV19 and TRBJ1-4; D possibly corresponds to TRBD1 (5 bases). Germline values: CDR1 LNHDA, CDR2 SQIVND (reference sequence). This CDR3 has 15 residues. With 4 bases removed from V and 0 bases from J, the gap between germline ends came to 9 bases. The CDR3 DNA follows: TGTGCCAGTAGTACCGGGGGAACAACTAATGAAAAACTGTTTTTT. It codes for CASSTGGTTNEKLFF.

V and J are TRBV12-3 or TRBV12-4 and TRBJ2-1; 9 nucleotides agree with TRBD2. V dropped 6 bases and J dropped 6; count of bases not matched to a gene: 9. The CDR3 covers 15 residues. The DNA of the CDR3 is TGTGCCAGCAGGGCGACTAGCGGATTCCTCAATGAGCAGTTCTTC. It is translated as CASRATSGFLNEQFF.

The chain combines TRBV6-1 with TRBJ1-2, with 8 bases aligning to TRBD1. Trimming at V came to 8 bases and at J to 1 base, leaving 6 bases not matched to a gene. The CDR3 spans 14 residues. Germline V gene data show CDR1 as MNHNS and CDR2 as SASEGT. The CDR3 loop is CASRPDRDNYGYTF. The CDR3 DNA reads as TGTGCCAGCCGTCCGGACAGGGATAACTATGGCTACACCTTC.

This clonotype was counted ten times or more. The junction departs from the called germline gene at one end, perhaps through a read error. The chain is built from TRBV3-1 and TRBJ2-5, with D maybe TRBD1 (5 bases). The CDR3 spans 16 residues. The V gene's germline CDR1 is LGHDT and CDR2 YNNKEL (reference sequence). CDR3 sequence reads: CASSQDWSRAVETQYF. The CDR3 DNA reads TGTGCCAGCAGTCAAGATTGGTCCAGGGCCGTCGAGACCCAGTACTTC.

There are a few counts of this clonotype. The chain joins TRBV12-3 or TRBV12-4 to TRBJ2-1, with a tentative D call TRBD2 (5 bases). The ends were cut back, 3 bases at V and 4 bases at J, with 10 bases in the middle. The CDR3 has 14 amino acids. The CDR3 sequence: CASSLRERYNEQFF. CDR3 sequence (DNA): TGTGCCAGCAGTTTGAGGGAGCGTTACAATGAGCAGTTCTTC.

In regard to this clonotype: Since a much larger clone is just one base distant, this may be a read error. CDR3 in amino acids: CASSFGAGSTEAFF. As DNA, the CDR3 is TGTGCCAGCAGCTTTGGGGCAGGTTCCACTGAAGCTTTCTTT. The V and J genes are TRBV5-6 and TRBJ1-1; D is possibly TRBD1 (5 bases). Germline V lookup: CDR1 SGHDT, CDR2 YYEEEE. Trimming removed 2 bases at V and 4 bases at J, with 12 bases between. The CDR3 totals 14 residues.

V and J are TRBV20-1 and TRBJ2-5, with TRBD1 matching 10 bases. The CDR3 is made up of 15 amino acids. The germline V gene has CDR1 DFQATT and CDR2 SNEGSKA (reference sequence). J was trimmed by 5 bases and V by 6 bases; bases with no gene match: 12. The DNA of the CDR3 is TGCAGTGCCACTCCCCGGGACAGGGGTTCGGAGACCCAGTACTTC. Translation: CSATPRDRGSETQYF.

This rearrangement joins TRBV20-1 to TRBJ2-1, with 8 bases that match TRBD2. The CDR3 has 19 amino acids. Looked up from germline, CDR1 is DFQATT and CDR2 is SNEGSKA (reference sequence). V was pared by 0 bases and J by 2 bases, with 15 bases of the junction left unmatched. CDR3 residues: CSARDLGGGSANPYNEQFF. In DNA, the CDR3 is TGCAGTGCTAGAGATCTCGGGGGGGGAAGTGCCAACCCCTACAATGAGCAGTTCTTC.

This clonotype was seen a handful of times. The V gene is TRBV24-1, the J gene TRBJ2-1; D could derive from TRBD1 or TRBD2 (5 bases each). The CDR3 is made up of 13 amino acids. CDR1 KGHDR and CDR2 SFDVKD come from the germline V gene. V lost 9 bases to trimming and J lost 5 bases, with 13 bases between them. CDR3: CATGGRLNNEQFF. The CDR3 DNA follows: TGTGCCACCGGGGGACGGCTTAACAATGAGCAGTTCTTC.

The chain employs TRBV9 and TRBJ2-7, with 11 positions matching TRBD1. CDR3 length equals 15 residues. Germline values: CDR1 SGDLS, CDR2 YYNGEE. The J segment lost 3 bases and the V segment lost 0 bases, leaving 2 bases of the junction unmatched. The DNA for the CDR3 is TGTGCCAGCAGCGTAGCCGGGACAGGGGGCTACGAGCAGTACTTC. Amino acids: CASSVAGTGGYEQYF.

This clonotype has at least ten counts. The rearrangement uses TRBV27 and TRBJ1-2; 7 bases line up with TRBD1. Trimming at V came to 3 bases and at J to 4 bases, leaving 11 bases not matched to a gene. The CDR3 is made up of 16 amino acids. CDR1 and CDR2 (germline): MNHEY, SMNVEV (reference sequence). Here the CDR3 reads CASSFFPERGLYGYTF. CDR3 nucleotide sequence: TGTGCCAGCAGTTTTTTCCCGGAAAGGGGGCTCTATGGCTACACCTTC.